These 4 T cell receptor beta chains share one sample of origin, sequenced in a study of TIL therapy for anti-PD-1-resistant metastatic lung cancer. The libraries were made with immunoSEQ v3. Using immunoSEQ multiplex PCR, the repertoire was profiled, and TCRdb retains in-frame clones only, with some absent. The table shows tens of thousands of clones, with over 70% occurring only once. As for time point: pre-treatment sample, taken before nivolumab and TIL therapy. This material consisted of blood, taken at baseline. Source of these receptors: a person between 25 and 80 years old with non-small cell lung cancer.

The chain carries TRBV5-1 and TRBJ1-2; no clear D. The V end was cut by 0 bases, the J end by 7 bases, with 13 bases between. CDR1 and CDR2 from the germline V gene are SGHRS and YFSETQ. The CDR3 runs 14 residues. The CDR3 DNA is TGCGCCAGCAGCTTGGTTGGGGTTCTGAGTGGCTACACCTTC. This encodes CASSLVGVLSGYTF.

Only a few counts were recorded for this clone. V usage is TRBV27 and J usage is TRBJ1-2; D is undetermined. Per germline, CDR1 MNHEY and CDR2 SMNVEV (reference sequence). Trimming left V 6 bases short and J 0 bases short, with 5 bases between. The CDR3 contains 12 residues. The CDR3 nucleotides are TGTGCCAGCAGCAATACTAACTATGGCTACACCTTC. It encodes CASSNTNYGYTF.

The DNA for the CDR3 is TGTGCCAGCAGCTTATGGGGGCAAGAGACCCAGTACTTC. It translates to CASSLWGQETQYF. This chain connects TRBV7-3 to TRBJ2-5; D may correspond to TRBD1 or TRBD2 (5 bases each). This CDR3 has 13 residues. From germline, CDR1 is SGHTA and CDR2 FQGTGA. Deletions cut 2 bases from V and 2 bases from J, with 6 bases between.

The chain has TRBV7-8 and TRBJ1-5, with 8 bases aligning to TRBD1. This CDR3 has 16 residues. The V gene's germline CDR1 is SGHVS and CDR2 FQNEAQ. Trimming took 5 bases from V and 5 from J; bases not matched to a gene: 11. The CDR3 sequence: CASSLSGQGIDQPQHF. The DNA of the CDR3 is TGTGCCAGCAGCCTTTCAGGACAGGGTATCGATCAGCCCCAGCATTTT.